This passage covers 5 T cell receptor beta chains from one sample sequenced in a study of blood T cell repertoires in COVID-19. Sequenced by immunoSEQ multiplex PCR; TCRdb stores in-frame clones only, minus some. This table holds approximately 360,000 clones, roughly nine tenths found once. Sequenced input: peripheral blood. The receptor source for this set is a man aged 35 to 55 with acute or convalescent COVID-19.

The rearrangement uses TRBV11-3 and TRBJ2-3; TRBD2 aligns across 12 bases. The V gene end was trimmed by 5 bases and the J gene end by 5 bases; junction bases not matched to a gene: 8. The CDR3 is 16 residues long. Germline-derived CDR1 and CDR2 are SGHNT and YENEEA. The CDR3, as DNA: TGTGCCAGCAGCCCCCAACTAGCGGGAGGCCAAGATACGCAGTATTTT. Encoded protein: CASSPQLAGGQDTQYF.

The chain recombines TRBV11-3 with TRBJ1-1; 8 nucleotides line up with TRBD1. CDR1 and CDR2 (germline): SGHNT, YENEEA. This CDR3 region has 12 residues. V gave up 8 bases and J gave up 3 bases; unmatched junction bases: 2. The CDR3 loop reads CASQGADTEAFF. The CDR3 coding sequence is TGTGCCAGCCAGGGGGCGGACACTGAAGCTTTCTTT.

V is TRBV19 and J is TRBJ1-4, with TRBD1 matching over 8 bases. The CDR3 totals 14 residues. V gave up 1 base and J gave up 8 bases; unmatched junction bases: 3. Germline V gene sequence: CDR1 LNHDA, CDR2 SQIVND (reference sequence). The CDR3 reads CASSIAGGAEKLFF. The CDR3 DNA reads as TGTGCCAGTAGTATAGCAGGGGGCGCGGAAAAACTGTTTTTT.

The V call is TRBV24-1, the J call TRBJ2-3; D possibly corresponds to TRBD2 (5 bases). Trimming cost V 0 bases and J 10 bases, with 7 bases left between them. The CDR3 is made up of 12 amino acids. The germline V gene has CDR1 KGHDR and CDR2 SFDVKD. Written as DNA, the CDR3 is TGTGCCACCAGTGATTTGCAGAGGGCGCAGTATTTT. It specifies CATSDLQRAQYF.

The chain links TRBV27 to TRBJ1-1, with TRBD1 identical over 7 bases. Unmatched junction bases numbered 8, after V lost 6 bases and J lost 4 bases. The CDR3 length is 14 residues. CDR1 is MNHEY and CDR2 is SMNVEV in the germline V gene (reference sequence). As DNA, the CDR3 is TGTGCCAGCAGCTTAAGACAGGGAGGCACTGAAGCTTTCTTT. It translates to CASSLRQGGTEAFF.